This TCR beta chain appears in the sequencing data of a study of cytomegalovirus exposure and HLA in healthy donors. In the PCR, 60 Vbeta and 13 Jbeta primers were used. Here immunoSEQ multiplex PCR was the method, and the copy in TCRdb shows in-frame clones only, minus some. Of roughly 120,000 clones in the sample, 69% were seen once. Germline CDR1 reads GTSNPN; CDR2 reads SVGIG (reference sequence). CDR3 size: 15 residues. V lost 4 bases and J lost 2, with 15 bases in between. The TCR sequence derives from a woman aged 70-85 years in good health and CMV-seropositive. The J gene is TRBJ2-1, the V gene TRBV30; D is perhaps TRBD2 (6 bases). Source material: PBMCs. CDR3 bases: TGTGCCTGGACGACCGGGAGCGGGCCCTACAATGAGCAGTTCTTC. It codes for CAWTTGSGPYNEQFF. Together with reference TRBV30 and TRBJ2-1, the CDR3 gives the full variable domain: SQTIHQWPATLVQPVGSPLSLECTVEGTSNPNLYWYRQAAGRGLQLLFYSVGIGQISSEVPQNLSASRPQDRQFILSSKKLLLSDSGFYLCAWTTGSGPYNEQFFGPGTRLTVL.